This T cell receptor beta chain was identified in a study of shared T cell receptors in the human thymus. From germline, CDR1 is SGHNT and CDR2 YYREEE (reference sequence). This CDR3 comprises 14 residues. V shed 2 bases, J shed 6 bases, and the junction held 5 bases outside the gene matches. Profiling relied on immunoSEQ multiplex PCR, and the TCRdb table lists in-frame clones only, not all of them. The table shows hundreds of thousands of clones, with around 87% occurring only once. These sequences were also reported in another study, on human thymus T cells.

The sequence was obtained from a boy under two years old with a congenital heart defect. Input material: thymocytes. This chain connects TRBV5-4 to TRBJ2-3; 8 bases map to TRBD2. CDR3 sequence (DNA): TGTGCCAGCAGCTTTGAACGCGGGGGGGATACGCAGTATTTT. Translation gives CASSFERGGDTQYF.